This T cell receptor beta chain was captured by sequencing in a study of blood T cell repertoires in COVID-19. As for the study in general: Acute-phase and convalescent COVID-19 samples originated in the United States, Italy and Spain. PBMCs, B-cell-depleted T cells, or T cells provided the cDNA or gDNA that made up the material.

The J segment lost 0 bases and the V segment lost 5 bases, leaving 6 bases of the junction unmatched. Germline V gene lookup returns CDR1 SGHVS and CDR2 FQNEAQ. The CDR3 is 15 amino acids. As handled by the study authors: Counts of nucleated cells, estimated from reference gene primer amplification, were obtained. Assay: immunoSEQ multiplex PCR; the TCRdb copy retains only in-frame clones and omits some. V, J and clone size derive from that table, while D and trimming were established from the DNA sequence. The sample has roughly 230,000 clones, 80% to 85% seen once. V usage is TRBV7-8 and J usage is TRBJ2-5; TRBD1 matches 7 bases. Sequenced material: peripheral blood. The TCR comes from a man between 45 and 60 years old with active or convalescent COVID-19. CDR3 amino acids: CASSRGDRDQETQYF. The DNA of the CDR3 is TGTGCCAGCAGCCGAGGGGACAGAGACCAAGAGACCCAGTACTTC.